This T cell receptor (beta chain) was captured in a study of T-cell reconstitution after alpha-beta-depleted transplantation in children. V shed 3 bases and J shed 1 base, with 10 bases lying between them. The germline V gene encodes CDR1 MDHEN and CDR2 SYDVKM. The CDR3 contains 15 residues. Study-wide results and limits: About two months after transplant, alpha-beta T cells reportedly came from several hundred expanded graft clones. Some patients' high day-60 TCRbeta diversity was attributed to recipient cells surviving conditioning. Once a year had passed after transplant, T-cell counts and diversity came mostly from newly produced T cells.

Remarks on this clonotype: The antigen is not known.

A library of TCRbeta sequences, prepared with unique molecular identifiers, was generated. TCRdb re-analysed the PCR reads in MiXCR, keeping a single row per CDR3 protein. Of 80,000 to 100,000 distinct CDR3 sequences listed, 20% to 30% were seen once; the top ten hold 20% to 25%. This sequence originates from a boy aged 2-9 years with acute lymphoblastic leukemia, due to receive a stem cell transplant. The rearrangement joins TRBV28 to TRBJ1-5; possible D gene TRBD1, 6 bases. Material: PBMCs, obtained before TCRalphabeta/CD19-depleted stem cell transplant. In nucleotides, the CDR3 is TGTGCCAGCAGTTTGGGAGGACAGAGCAATCAGCCCCAGCATTTT. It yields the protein CASSLGGQSNQPQHF.